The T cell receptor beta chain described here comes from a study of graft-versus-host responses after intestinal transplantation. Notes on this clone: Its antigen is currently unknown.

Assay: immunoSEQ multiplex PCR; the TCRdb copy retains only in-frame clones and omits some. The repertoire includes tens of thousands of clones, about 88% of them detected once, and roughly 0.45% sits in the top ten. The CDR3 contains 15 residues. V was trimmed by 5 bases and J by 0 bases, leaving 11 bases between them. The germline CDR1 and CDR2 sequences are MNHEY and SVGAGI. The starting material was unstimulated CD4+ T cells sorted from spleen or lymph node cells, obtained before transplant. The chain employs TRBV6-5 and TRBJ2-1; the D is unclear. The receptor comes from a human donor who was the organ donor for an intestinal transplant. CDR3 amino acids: CASSPYMSSYNEQFF. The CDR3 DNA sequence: TGTGCCAGCAGTCCCTACATGAGCTCCTACAATGAGCAGTTCTTC.